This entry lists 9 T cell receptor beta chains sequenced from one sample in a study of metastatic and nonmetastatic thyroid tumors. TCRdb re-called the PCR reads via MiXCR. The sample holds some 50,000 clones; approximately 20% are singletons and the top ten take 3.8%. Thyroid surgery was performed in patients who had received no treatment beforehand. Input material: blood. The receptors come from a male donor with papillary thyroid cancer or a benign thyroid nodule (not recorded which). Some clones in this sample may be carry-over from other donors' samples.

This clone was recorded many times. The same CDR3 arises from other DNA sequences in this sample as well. CDR3 loop: CASSVRSETQYF. In nucleotides, the CDR3 is TGTGCCAGCAGCGTACGTTCGGAGACCCAGTACTTC. The V gene is TRBV2, the J gene TRBJ2-5, with no clear D. V shed 6 bases and J shed 5 bases, with 10 bases lying between them. Germline V lookup: CDR1 SNHLY, CDR2 FYNNEI. This CDR3 comprises 12 residues.

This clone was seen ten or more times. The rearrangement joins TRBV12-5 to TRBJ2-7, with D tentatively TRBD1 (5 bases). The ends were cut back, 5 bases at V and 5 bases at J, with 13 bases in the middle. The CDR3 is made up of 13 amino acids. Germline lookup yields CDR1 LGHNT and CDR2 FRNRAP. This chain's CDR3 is CASGTRVLDEQYF. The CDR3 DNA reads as TGTGCTAGTGGTACCAGGGTTCTGGACGAGCAGTACTTC.

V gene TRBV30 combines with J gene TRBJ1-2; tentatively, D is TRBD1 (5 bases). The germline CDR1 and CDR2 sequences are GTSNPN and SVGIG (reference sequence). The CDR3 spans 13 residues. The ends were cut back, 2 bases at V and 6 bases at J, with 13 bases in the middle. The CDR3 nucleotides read TGTGCCTGGAGTAATAGGGGTATGGATGGCTACACCTTC. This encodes CAWSNRGMDGYTF.

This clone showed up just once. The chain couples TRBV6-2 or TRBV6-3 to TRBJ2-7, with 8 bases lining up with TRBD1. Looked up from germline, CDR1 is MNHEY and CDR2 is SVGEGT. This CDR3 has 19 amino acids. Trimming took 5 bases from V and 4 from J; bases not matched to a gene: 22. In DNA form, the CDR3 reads TGTGCCAGCAGTCAGTTGGGGACAGGTGGTCGCCATAGCCTTTACGAGCAGTACTTC. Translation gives CASSQLGTGGRHSLYEQYF.

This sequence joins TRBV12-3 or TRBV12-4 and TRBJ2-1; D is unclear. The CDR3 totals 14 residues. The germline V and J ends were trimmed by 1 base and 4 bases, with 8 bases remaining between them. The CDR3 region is CASSLGPIYNEQFF. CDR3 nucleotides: TGTGCCAGCAGTTTAGGTCCGATATACAATGAGCAGTTCTTC.

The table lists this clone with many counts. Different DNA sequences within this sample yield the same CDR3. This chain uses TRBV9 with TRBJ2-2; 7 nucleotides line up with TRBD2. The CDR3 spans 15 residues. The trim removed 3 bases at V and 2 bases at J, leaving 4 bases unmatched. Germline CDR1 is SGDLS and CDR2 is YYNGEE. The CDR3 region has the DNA TGTGCCAGCAGCGAGGGAGGGTCAAACACCGGGGAGCTGTTTTTT. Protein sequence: CASSEGGSNTGELFF.

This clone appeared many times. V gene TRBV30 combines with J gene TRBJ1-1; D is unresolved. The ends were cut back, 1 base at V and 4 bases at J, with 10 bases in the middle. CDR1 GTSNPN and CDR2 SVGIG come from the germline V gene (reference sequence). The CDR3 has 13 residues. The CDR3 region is CAWSAGEGTEAFF. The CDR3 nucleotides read TGTGCCTGGAGTGCTGGGGAGGGCACTGAAGCTTTCTTT.

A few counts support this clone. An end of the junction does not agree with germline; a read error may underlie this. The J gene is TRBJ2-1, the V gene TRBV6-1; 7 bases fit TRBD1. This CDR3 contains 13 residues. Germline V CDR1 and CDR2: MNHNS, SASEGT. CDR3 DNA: TGTTCCAGCCTACAGGGGTTTTTCAATGAGCAGTTCTTC. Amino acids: CSSLQGFFNEQFF.

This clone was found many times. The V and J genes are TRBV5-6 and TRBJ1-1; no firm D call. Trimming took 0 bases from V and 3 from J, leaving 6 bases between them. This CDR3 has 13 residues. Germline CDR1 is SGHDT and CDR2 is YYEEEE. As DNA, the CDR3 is TGTGCCAGCAGCTTGGCGGAGCACACTGAAGCTTTCTTT. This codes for CASSLAEHTEAFF.